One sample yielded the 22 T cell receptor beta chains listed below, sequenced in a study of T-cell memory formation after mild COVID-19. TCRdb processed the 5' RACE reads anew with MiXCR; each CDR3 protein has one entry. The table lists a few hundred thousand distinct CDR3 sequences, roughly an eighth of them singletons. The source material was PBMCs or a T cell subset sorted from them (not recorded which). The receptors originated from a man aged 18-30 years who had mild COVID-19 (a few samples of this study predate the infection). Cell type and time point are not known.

CDR3 nucleotide sequence: TGTGCCAGCAGCTTGAACAGATGGAATGAAAAACTGTTTTTT. It is translated as CASSLNRWNEKLFF. This chain links TRBV5-5 with TRBJ1-4; D ambiguous. The V end was cut by 1 base, the J end by 5 bases, with 9 bases between. This CDR3 spans 14 amino acids. Germline loops: CDR1 SGHKS, CDR2 YYEKEE (reference sequence). Filled out from reference TRBV5-5 and TRBJ1-4, the complete variable domain reads DAGVTQSPTHLIKTRGQQVTLRCSPISGHKSVSWYQQVLGQGPQFIFQYYEKEERGRGNFPDRFSARQFPNYSSELNVNALLLGDSALYLCASSLNRWNEKLFFGSGTQLSVL.

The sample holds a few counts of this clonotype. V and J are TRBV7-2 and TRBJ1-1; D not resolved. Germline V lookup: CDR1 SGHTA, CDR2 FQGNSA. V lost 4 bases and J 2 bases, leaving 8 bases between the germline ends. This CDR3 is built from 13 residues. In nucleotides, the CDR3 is TGTGCCAGCAGCTCGCACCCTAACACTGAAGCTTTCTTT. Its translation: CASSSHPNTEAFF.

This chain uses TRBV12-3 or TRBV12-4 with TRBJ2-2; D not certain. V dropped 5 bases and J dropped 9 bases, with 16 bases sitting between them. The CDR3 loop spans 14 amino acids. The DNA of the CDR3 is TGTGCCAGCAGTCGGACGGACGGCCACAGGGAGCTGTTTTTT. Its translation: CASSRTDGHRELFF.

The CDR3 is CASSKDSDRVNTEAFF. The CDR3 region has the DNA TGTGCCAGCAGCAAGGACTCTGACAGGGTGAACACTGAAGCTTTCTTT. This chain uses TRBV21-1 with TRBJ1-1; TRBD1, as called in the table, went unchecked against the DNA. TRBV21-1 is a recognized pseudogene. This CDR3 contains 16 residues.

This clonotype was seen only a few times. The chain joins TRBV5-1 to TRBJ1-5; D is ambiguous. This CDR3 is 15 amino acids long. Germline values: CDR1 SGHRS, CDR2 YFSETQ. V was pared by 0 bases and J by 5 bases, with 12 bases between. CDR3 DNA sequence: TGCGCCAGCAGCTTGGATGGGGAGTTTTATCAGCCCCAGCATTTT. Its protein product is CASSLDGEFYQPQHF.

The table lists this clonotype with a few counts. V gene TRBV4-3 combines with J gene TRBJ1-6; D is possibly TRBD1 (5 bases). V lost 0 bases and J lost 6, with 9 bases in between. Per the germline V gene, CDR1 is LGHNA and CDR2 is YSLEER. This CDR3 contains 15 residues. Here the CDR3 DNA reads TGCGCCAGCAGCCAAGAGTTGGGGCCTAATTCACCCCTCCACTTT. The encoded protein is CASSQELGPNSPLHF.

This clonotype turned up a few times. The DNA of the CDR3 is TGTGCCAGCAGCTCCCCAGGGTTTCTTATGCAGTATTTT. Its translation: CASSSPGFLMQYF. The chain carries TRBV7-3 and TRBJ2-3, with D perhaps matching TRBD1 (5 bases). The CDR3 loop spans 13 amino acids. In germline, CDR1 is SGHTA, CDR2 FQGTGA. V was cut by 4 bases and J by 11 bases, with 16 bases left in between.

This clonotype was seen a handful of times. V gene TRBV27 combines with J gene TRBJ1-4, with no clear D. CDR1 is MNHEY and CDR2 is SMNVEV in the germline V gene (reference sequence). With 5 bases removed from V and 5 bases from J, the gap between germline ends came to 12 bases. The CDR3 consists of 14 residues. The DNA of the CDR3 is TGTGCCAGCAGTATCCACGGGGAGAATGAAAAACTGTTTTTT. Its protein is CASSIHGENEKLFF.

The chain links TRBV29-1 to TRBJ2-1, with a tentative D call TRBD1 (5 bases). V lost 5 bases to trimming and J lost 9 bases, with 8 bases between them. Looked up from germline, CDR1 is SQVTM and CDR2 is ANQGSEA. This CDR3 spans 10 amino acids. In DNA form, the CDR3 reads TGCAGCGTTAGGGGCGGTGAGCAGTTCTTC. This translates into CSVRGGEQFF.

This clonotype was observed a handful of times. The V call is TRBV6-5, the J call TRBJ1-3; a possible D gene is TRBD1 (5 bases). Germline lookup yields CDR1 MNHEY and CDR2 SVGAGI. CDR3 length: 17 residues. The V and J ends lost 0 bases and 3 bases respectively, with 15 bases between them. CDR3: CASSYSWTTDFGNTIYF. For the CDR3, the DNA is TGTGCCAGCAGTTACTCTTGGACAACCGATTTTGGAAACACCATATATTTT.

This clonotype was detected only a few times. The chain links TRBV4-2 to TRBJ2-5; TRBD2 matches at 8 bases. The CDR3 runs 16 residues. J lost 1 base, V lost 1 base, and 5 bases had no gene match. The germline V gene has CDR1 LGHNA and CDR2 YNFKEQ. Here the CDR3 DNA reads TGTGCCAGCAGCCAAGTGGTAGCGGGGTCCCAAGAGACCCAGTACTTC. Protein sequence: CASSQVVAGSQETQYF.

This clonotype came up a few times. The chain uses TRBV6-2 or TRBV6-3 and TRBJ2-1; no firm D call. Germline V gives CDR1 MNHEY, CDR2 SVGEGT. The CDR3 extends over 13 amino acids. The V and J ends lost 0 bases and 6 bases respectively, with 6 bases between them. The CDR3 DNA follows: TGTGCCAGCAGTTACTCGCGGATCAATGAGCAGTTCTTC. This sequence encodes CASSYSRINEQFF.

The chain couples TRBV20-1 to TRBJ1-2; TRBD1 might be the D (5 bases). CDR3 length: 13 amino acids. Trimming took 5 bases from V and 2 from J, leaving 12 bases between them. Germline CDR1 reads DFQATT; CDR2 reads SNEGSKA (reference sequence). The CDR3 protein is CSARLAGNYGYTF. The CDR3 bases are TGCAGTGCTCGCCTTGCAGGGAACTATGGCTACACCTTC.

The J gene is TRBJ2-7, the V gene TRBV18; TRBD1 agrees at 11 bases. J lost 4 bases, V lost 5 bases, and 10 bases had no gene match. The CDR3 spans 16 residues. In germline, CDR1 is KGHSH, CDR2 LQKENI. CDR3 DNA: TGTGCCAGCTCATTCTACTGGACAGGGGGCATTTACGAGCAGTACTTC. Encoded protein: CASSFYWTGGIYEQYF.

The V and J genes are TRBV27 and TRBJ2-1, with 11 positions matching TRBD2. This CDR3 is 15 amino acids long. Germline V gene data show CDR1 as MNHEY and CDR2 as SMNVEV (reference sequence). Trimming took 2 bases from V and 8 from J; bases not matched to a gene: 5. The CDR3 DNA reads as TGTGCCAGCAGTTTAAGCCTAGCGGGGGGCTATGAGCAGTTCTTC. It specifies CASSLSLAGGYEQFF.

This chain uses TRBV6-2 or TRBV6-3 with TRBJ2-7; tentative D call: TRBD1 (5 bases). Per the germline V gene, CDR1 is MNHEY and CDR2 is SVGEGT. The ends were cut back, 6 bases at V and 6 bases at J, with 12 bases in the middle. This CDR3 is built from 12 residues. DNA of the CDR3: TGTGCCAGCAGCTTCAGGGTGGGCGAGCAGTACGTC. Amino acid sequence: CASSFRVGEQYV.

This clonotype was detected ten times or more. CDR3 nucleotide sequence: TGCAGTGGATACAGGGCGAACACCGGGGAGCTGTTTTTT. As protein: CSGYRANTGELFF. The chain couples TRBV20-1 to TRBJ2-2; D might be TRBD1 (6 bases). The CDR3 runs 13 residues. Trimming took off 7 bases at V and 0 bases at J, with 9 bases between the two ends. Germline CDR1 DFQATT, CDR2 SNEGSKA (reference sequence).

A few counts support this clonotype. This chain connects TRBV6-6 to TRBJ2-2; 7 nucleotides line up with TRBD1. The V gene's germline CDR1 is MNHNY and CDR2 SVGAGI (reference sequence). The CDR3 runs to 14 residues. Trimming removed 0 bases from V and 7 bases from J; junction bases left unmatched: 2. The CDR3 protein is CASSYSRGLGELFF. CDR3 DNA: TGTGCCAGCAGTTACTCGAGGGGGCTCGGGGAGCTGTTTTTT.

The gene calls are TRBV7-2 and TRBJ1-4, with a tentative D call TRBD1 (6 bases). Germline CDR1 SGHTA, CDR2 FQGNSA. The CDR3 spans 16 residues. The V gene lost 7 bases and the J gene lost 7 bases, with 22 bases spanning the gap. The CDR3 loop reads CASTRMSQGLGEKLFF. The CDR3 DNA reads TGTGCCAGCACCAGGATGAGTCAGGGGTTAGGTGAAAAACTGTTTTTT.

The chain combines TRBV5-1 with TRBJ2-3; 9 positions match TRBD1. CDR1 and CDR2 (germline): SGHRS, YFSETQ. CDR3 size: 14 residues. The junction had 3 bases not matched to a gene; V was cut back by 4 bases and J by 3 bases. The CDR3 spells CASSKTGGTDTQYF. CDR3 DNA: TGCGCCAGCAGCAAGACAGGGGGTACAGATACGCAGTATTTT.

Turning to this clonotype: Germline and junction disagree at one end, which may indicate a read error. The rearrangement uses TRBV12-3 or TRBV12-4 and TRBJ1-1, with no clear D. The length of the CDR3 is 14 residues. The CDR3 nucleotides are TGTGCCAGCAGTTTGACACCCATGAACACTGAATCTTTCTTT. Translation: CASSLTPMNTESFF.

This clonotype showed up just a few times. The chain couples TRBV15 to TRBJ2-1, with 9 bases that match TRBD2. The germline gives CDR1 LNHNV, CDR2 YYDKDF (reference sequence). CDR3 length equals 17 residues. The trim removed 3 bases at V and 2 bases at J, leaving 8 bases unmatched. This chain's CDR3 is CATSSSVRGGPYNEQFF. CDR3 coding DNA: TGTGCCACCAGCAGTTCCGTGCGGGGGGGCCCCTACAATGAGCAGTTCTTC. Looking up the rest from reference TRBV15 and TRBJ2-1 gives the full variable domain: DAMVIQNPRYQVTQFGKPVTLSCSQTLNHNVMYWYQQKSSQAPKLLFHYYDKDFNNEADTPDNFQSRRPNTSFCFLDIRSPGLGDTAMYLCATSSSVRGGPYNEQFFGPGTRLTVL.